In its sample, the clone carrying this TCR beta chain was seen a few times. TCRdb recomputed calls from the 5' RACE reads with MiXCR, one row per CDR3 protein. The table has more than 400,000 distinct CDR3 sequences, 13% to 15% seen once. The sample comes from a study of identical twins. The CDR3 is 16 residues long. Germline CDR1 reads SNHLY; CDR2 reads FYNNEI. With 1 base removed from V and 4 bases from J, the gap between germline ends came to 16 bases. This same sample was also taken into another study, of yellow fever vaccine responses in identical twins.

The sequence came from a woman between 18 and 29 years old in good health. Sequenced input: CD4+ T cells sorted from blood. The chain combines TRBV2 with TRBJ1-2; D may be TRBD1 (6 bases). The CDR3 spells CASSEGWAGATYGYTF. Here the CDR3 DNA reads TGTGCCAGCAGTGAAGGGTGGGCAGGGGCGACCTATGGCTACACCTTC.